Below are 9 T cell receptor beta chains sequenced from a single sample in a study of cytomegalovirus exposure and HLA in healthy donors. Amplification used 60 Vbeta primers and 13 Jbeta primers. Sequencing was performed with immunoSEQ multiplex PCR; in TCRdb, only in-frame clones are kept and a portion is missing. The sample has about 180,000 clones, around four fifths seen once. The sequenced sample consisted of PBMCs. The source is a girl between 5 and 17 years old in good health and CMV-seropositive.

The rearrangement links TRBV2 to TRBJ2-3, with no clear D. V was shortened by 6 bases and J by 3 bases, with 16 bases between the two germline ends. Per germline, CDR1 SNHLY and CDR2 FYNNEI. The length of the CDR3 is 15 residues. This chain's CDR3 is CASSAPPVRTDTQYF. CDR3 DNA: TGTGCCAGCAGCGCACCCCCGGTCAGGACAGATACGCAGTATTTT.

The chain uses TRBV27 and TRBJ1-2, with D possibly being TRBD1 (5 bases). The V end lost 6 bases, the J end lost 4 bases, and 18 bases lay between the germline ends. The CDR3 is 15 amino acids. Germline values: CDR1 MNHEY, CDR2 SMNVEV (reference sequence). Here the CDR3 DNA reads TGTGCCAGCAGCCTCGCGGGGGAGGGGAGCTATGGCTACACCTTC. Translated, it gives CASSLAGEGSYGYTF.

DNA for the CDR3: TGTGCCAGCAGCTTAGGGTCGGGAGGAGGGGCCCACACTGAAGCTTTCTTT. Its protein is CASSLGSGGGAHTEAFF. The genes are TRBV7-6 and TRBJ1-1, with D maybe TRBD1 (5 bases). The ends were cut back, 1 base at V and 3 bases at J, with 18 bases in the middle. This CDR3 spans 17 amino acids. The germline V gene encodes CDR1 SGHVS and CDR2 FNYEAQ.

The rearrangement links TRBV5-1 to TRBJ1-5; 7 bases line up with TRBD1. V was pared by 0 bases and J by 3 bases, with 3 bases of the junction left unmatched. CDR1 is SGHRS, CDR2 YFSETQ, per germline. This CDR3 region has 15 residues. CDR3 protein: CASSLGTGSNQPQHF. In nucleotides, the CDR3 is TGCGCCAGCAGCTTGGGGACAGGCTCCAATCAGCCCCAGCATTTT.

This clone has just a few counts. The CDR3 region has the DNA TGTGCCAGCAGTAAATATTCAGGGTTACCCTACGAGCAGTACTTC. Protein: CASSKYSGLPYEQYF. The chain carries TRBV6-4 and TRBJ2-7; perhaps TRBD1 as D (5 bases). Deletions cut 5 bases from V and 2 bases from J, with 16 bases between. CDR1 and CDR2 (germline): MRHNA, SNTAGT. This CDR3 has 15 amino acids.

The V gene is TRBV7-9, the J gene TRBJ1-4; D gene unclear. V was pared by 1 base and J by 0 bases, with 12 bases between. The CDR3 spans 17 residues. Germline V gives CDR1 SEHNR, CDR2 FQNEAQ (reference sequence). CDR3 coding DNA: TGTGCCAGCAGCTTAGATGCGGGGAAAGCAACTAATGAAAAACTGTTTTTT. It codes for CASSLDAGKATNEKLFF.

This chain joins TRBV18 and TRBJ1-5; 8 bases are a match to TRBD1. Losses at the gene ends were 6 bases for V and 7 bases for J; bases not matched to a gene: 8. Germline V gene sequence: CDR1 KGHSH, CDR2 LQKENI. The CDR3 spans 14 residues. CDR3 region: CASSPDRGGQPQHF. The CDR3, as DNA: TGTGCCAGCTCCCCCGACAGGGGAGGACAGCCCCAGCATTTT.

As for this clone: A junction boundary mismatches the germline segment, possibly from a read error. The chain couples TRBV2 to TRBJ1-2, with D uncertain. The CDR3 contains 11 residues. CDR1 is SNHLY, CDR2 FYNNEI, per germline. The CDR3 loop is CASSEARRSPF. CDR3 DNA: TGTGCCAGCAGTGAAGCCCGGAGATCTCCCTTC.

The chain is built from TRBV19 and TRBJ2-1; D is perhaps TRBD1 (6 bases). V shed 5 bases and J shed 8 bases, with 22 bases lying between them. Germline values: CDR1 LNHDA, CDR2 SQIVND (reference sequence). The CDR3 is made up of 16 amino acids. CDR3 residues: CASSPARDMVQYEQFF. The DNA of the CDR3 is TGTGCCAGTAGTCCGGCCCGGGACATGGTCCAGTATGAGCAGTTCTTC.